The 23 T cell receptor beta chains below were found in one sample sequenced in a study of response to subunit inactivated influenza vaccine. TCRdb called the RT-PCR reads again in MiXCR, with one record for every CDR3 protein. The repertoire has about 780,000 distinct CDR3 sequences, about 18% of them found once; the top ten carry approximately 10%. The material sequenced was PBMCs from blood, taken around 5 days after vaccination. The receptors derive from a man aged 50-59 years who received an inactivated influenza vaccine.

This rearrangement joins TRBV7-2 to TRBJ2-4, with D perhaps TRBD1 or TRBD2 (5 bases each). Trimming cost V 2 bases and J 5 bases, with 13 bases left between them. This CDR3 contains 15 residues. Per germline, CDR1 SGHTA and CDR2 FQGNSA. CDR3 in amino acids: CASSLLVRDENIQYF. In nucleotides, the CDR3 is TGTGCCAGCAGCTTATTGGTCAGGGACGAAAACATTCAGTACTTC.

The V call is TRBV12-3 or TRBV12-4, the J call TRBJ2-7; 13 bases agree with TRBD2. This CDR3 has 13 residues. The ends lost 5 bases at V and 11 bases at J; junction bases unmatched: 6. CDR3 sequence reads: CASSPGLAGFEYF. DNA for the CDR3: TGTGCCAGCAGTCCGGGACTAGCGGGATTCGAGTACTTC.

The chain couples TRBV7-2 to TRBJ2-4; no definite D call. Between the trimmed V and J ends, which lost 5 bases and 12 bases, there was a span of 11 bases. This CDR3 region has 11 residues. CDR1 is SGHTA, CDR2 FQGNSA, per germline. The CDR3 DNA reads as TGTGCCAGCAGCCTCGACATTCATCAGTACTTC. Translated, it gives CASSLDIHQYF.

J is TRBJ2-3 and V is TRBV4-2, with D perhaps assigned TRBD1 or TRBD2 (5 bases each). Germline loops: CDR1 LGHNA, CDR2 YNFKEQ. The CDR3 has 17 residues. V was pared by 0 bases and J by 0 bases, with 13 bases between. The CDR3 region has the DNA TGTGCCAGCAGCCAAGACCACCGGGACGTCAGCACAGATACGCAGTATTTT. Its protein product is CASSQDHRDVSTDTQYF.

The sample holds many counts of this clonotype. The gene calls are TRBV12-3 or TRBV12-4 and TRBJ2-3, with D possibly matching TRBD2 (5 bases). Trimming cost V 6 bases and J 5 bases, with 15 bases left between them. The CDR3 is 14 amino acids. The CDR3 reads CASRPRGSRDTQYF. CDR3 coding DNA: TGTGCCAGCAGACCCCGGGGTAGCCGAGATACGCAGTATTTT.

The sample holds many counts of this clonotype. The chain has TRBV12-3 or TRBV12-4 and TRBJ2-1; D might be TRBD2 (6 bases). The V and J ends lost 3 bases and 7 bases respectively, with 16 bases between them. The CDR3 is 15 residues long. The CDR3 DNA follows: TGTGCCAGCAGTTTCTCAGGAGGGAGTGGGAATGAGCAGTTCTTC. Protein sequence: CASSFSGGSGNEQFF.

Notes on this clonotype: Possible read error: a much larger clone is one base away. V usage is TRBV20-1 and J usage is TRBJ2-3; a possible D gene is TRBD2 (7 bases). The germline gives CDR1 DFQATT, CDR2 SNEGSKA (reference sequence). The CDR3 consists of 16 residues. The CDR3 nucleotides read TGCTGTGCTAGAGATCCCTGGGCGGGGGCGGTTGATACGCAGTATTTT. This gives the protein CCARDPWAGAVDTQYF.

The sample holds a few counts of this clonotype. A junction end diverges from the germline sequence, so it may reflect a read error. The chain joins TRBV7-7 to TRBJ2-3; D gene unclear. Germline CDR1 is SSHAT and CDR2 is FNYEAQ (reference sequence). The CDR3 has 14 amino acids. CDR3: CASSRHSGTDTQYF. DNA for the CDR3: TGTGCTAGCAGCCGTCACTCGGGCACAGATACGCAGTATTTT. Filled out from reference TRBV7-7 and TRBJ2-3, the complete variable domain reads GAGVSQSPRYKVTKRGQDVTLRCDPISSHATLYWYQQALGQGPEFLTYFNYEAQPDKSGLPSDRFSAERPEGSISTLTIQRTEQRDSAMYRCASSRHSGTDTQYFGPGTRLTVL.

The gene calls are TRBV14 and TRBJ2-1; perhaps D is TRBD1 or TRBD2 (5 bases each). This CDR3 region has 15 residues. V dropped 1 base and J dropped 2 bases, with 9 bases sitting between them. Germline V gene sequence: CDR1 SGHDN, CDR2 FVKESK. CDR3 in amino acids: CASSQGGFPYNEQFF. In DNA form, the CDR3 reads TGTGCCAGCAGCCAAGGGGGGTTCCCCTACAATGAGCAGTTCTTC.

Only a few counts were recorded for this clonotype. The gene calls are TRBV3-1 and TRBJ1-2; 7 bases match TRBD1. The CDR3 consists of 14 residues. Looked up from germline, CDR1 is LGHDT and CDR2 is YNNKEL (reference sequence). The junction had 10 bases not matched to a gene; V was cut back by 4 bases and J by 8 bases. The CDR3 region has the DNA TGTGCCAGCAGCCCTTACAGGGGACGAGGGGGCTACACCTTC. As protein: CASSPYRGRGGYTF.

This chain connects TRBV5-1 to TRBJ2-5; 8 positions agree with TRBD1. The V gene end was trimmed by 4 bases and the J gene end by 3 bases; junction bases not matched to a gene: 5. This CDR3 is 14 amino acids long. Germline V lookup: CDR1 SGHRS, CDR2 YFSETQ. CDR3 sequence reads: CASSKGTGEETQYF. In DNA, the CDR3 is TGCGCCAGCAGCAAGGGGACAGGTGAAGAGACCCAGTACTTC.

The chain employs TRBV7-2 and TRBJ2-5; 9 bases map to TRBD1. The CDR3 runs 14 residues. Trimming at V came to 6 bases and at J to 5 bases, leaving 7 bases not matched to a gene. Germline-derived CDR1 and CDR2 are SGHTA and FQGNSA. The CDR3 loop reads CASRSTGGRETQYF. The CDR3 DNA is TGTGCCAGCAGGTCTACAGGGGGCCGGGAGACCCAGTACTTC.

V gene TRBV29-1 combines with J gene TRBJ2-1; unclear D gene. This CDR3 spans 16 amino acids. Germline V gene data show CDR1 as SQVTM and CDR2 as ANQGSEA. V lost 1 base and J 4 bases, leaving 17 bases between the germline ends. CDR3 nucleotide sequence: TGCAGCGTTGAAGGCCTAAATAACAGAATTTACAATGAGCAGTTCTTC. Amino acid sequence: CSVEGLNNRIYNEQFF.

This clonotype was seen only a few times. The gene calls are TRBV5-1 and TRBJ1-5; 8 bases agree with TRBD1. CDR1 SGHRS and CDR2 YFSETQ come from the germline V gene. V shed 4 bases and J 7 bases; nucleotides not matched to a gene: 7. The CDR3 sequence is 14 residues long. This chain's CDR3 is CASSPGQGQQPQHF. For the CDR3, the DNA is TGCGCCAGCAGCCCCGGACAGGGACAACAGCCCCAGCATTTT.

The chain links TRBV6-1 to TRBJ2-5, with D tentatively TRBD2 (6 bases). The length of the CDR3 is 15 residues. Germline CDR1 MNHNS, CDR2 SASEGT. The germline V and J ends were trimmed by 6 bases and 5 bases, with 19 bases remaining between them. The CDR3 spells CASSPWGVYGETQYF. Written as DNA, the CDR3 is TGTGCCAGCAGCCCCTGGGGGGTATACGGGGAGACCCAGTACTTC.

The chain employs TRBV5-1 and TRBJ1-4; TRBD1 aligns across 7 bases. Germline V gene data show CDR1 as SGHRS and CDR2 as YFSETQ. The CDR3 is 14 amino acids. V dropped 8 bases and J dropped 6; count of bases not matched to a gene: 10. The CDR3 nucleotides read TGCGCCAGGAACCAAGGGACAGCATATGAAAAACTGTTTTTT. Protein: CARNQGTAYEKLFF.

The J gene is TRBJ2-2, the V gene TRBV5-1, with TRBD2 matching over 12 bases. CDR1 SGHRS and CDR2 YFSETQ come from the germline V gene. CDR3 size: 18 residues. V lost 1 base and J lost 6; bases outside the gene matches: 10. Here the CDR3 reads CASSLRISTSGSPGELFF. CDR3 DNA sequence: TGCGCCAGCAGCTTGCGGATTTCGACTAGCGGGAGTCCCGGGGAGCTGTTTTTT. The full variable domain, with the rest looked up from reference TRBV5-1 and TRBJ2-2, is KAGVTQTPRYLIKTRGQQVTLSCSPISGHRSVSWYQQTPGQGLQFLFEYFSETQRNKGNFPGRFSGRQFSNSRSEMNVSTLELGDSALYLCASSLRISTSGSPGELFFGEGSRLTVL.

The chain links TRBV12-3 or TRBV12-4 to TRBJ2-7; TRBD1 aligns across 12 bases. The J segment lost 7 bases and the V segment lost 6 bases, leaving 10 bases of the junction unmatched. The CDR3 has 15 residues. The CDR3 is CASSNSGTGGYEQYF. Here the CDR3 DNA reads TGTGCCAGCAGCAATTCCGGGACAGGGGGCTATGAGCAGTACTTC.

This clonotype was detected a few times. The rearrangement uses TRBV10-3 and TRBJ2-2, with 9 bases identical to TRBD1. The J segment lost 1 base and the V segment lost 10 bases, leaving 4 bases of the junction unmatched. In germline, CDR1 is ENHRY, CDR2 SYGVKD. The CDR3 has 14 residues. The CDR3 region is CATMGQGNTGELFF. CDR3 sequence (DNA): TGTGCCACCATGGGACAGGGGAACACCGGGGAGCTGTTTTTT.

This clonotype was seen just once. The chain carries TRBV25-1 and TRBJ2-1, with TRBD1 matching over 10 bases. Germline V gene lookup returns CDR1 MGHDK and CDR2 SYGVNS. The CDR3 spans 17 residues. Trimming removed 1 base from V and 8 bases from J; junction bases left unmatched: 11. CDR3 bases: TGTGCCAGCAGTGAATCATTCGGGACAGGGGCTTGGGATGAGCAGTTCTTC. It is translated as CASSESFGTGAWDEQFF.

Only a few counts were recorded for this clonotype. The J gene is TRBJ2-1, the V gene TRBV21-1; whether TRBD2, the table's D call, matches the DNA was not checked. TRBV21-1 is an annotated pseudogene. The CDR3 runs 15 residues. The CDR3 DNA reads TGTGCCAGCAGCAAATGCGGCAGGGAGGTCAATGAGCAGTTCTTC. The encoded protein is CASSKCGREVNEQFF.

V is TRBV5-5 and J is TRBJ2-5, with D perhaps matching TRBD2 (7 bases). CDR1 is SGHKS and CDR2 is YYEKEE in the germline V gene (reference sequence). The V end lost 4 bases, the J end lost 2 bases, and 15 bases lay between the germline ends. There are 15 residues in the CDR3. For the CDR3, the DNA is TGTGCCAGCAGCCTACTCGGGGGGCGACAAGAGACCCAGTACTTC. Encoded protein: CASSLLGGRQETQYF.

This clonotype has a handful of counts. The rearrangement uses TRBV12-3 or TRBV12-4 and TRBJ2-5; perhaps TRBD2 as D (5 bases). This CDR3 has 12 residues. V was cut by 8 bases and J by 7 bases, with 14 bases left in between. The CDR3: CASLGVQRTQYF. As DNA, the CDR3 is TGTGCCAGCCTCGGGGTGCAGCGGACCCAGTACTTC.